This T cell receptor (beta chain) was retrieved from a study of blood T cell repertoires in COVID-19. Study-level information: Donors in the United States, Italy and Spain gave samples during acute or convalescent COVID-19. PBMCs, B-cell-depleted T cells, or T cells provided the cDNA or gDNA that made up the material.

Original processing methods: Estimated nucleated cell counts came from reference gene primer amplification. TCRdb keeps only in-frame clones here, not all; method: immunoSEQ multiplex PCR. Clonal size and the V and J genes are those of that table, whereas D and trimming came from the DNA. The data contain some 200,000 clones, around 80% of them singletons. Between the trimmed V and J ends, which lost 3 bases and 2 bases, there was a span of 14 bases. Germline V gene sequence: CDR1 SGHNT, CDR2 YYREEE (reference sequence). This CDR3 comprises 15 residues. The sequenced sample was peripheral blood. The V call is TRBV5-4, the J call TRBJ1-2; possible D gene TRBD1, 5 bases. The sequence came from a human donor in a cohort sampled during active COVID-19. CDR3 in amino acids: CASSSPTGDNYGYTF. The DNA for the CDR3 is TGTGCCAGCAGCTCCCCAACAGGCGACAACTATGGCTACACCTTC.